This passage covers 32 T cell receptor beta chains from one sample sequenced in a study of esophageal squamous cell carcinoma under preoperative chemotherapy. One entry per CDR3 protein results from TCRdb running MiXCR on the PCR reads. The sample carries about 20,000 distinct CDR3 sequences, around 45% recorded once. The time point: after preoperative PTX-NDP chemotherapy. The specimen was taken from a patient given preoperative chemotherapy. These receptors all stem from a human donor with esophageal squamous cell carcinoma. The donor label of this sample is uncertain.

This clonotype was observed many times. The V gene is TRBV7-6, the J gene TRBJ2-3; D gene uncertain. This CDR3 has 15 residues. The V end lost 4 bases, the J end lost 2 bases, and 13 bases lay between the germline ends. The V gene's germline CDR1 is SGHVS and CDR2 FNYEAQ. CDR3 bases: TGTGCCAGCAGCTCTATGGGATCCCCCACAGATACGCAGTATTTT. Residues: CASSSMGSPTDTQYF.

The chain links TRBV7-2 to TRBJ2-3; 8 bases fit TRBD1. The J call may be in error: the DNA end matches TRBJ2-7 better. CDR1 is SGHTA, CDR2 FQGNSA, per germline. This CDR3 is 13 amino acids long. CDR3 sequence (DNA): TGTGCCAGGGGACGGACAGGGAAAAATACGCAGTACTTC. This codes for CARGRTGKNTQYF.

This clonotype was detected only a few times. The rearrangement uses TRBV7-2 and TRBJ2-3; D gene uncertain. Gene TRBJ2-5 matches the end of the DNA better, so the J call may be wrong. Germline loops: CDR1 SGHTA, CDR2 FQGNSA. The CDR3 runs 13 residues. CDR3 sequence reads: CASSPSQAETQYF. CDR3 in DNA: TGTGCCAGCAGCCCCAGCCAGGCGGAGACCCAGTACTTC.

With regard to this clonotype: This may be a read error, as it is one base from a much larger clone. The chain uses TRBV7-2 and TRBJ2-1, with 8 nucleotides matching TRBD2. Germline V gene data show CDR1 as SGHTA and CDR2 as FQGNSA. Losses at the gene ends were 2 bases for V and 10 bases for J; bases not matched to a gene: 10. CDR3 length: 15 amino acids. The CDR3 DNA reads as TGTGCCAGCAGCTTACTTCCGGGACTAGTCTACGAGCAGTTCTTC. Its translation: CASSLLPGLVYEQFF.

This clonotype was found a few times. V usage is TRBV12-3 or TRBV12-4 and J usage is TRBJ1-1; the D gene is possibly TRBD1 (6 bases). The CDR3 sequence is 13 residues long. Trimming pared 6 bases from V and 4 bases from J, leaving 12 bases between. The CDR3 nucleotides are TGTGCCAGCAGCCCTACAGGGTCCACTGAAGCTTTCTTT. This codes for CASSPTGSTEAFF.

This clonotype was detected many times. This sequence joins TRBV7-9 and TRBJ2-5; D may be TRBD1 or TRBD2 (5 bases each). The germline V and J ends were trimmed by 0 bases and 5 bases, with 7 bases remaining between them. CDR1 is SEHNR and CDR2 is FQNEAQ in the germline V gene (reference sequence). The CDR3 consists of 13 residues. CDR3 nucleotides: TGTGCCAGCAGCTTAGCCGGGACGGAGACCCAGTACTTC. Residues: CASSLAGTETQYF.

A remark on this clonotype: Being one base from a much bigger clone, this may be a read error. The CDR3 here is CASSLARREQYF. The CDR3 DNA follows: TGTGCCAGCAGCTTAGCACGGAGGGAGCAGTACTTC. The chain recombines TRBV7-2 with TRBJ2-1, with D maybe TRBD2 (5 bases). Near its end, the DNA agrees better with TRBJ2-7, so the J call may be wrong. In germline, CDR1 is SGHTA, CDR2 FQGNSA. The CDR3 has 12 residues.

With respect to this clonotype: This may arise from a read error, as a much more abundant clone is one base away. This sequence joins TRBV7-6 and TRBJ2-1; 7 bases agree with TRBD2. CDR3 length: 15 residues. Germline loops: CDR1 SGHVS, CDR2 FNYEAQ. This CDR3 reads CASTLDGGRANEQFF. CDR3 bases: TGTGCCAGCACCTTAGACGGCGGGAGAGCCAATGAGCAGTTCTTC.

The V and J genes are TRBV12-3 or TRBV12-4 and TRBJ2-1, with D possibly being TRBD2 (5 bases). The J call is uncertain, as TRBJ2-5 better fits the DNA end. The CDR3 extends over 15 amino acids. The DNA of the CDR3 is TGTGCCAGCAGTTTAGGGCGGTTGAGGGAAGAGACCCAGTACTTC. Translating gives CASSLGRLREETQYF.

This clonotype was seen ten or more times. The rearrangement joins TRBV10-2 to TRBJ2-1; 7 bases line up with TRBD2. V lost 8 bases, J lost 13 bases, and 8 bases stayed unmatched. Germline V gene lookup returns CDR1 WSHSY and CDR2 SAAADI. The CDR3 covers 11 residues. CDR3: CASGRDQTQFF. The CDR3 coding sequence is TGCGCCAGCGGGAGGGACCAGACCCAGTTCTTC.

This clonotype has only one observation. J is TRBJ2-2 and V is TRBV6-1, with D perhaps matching TRBD2 (6 bases). The CDR3 sequence is 16 residues long. Between the trimmed V and J ends, which lost 8 bases and 13 bases, there was a span of 29 bases. Looked up from germline, CDR1 is MNHNS and CDR2 is SASEGT. CDR3 DNA: TGTGCCAGCTCCCCACGGGGGTCGGGGAACACCGGGACGCTGTTTTTT. It yields the protein CASSPRGSGNTGTLFF.

By sample fraction, this clonotype is medium-sized. The chain recombines TRBV6-1 with TRBJ2-2; possible D gene TRBD1, 6 bases. Trimming pared 4 bases from V and 7 bases from J, leaving 16 bases between. This CDR3 is 15 amino acids long. CDR1 MNHNS and CDR2 SASEGT come from the germline V gene. The CDR3 loop reads CASSVSGQWSGELFF. The CDR3 DNA follows: TGTGCCAGCAGTGTATCGGGACAATGGAGCGGGGAGCTGTTTTTT.

The genes are TRBV7-2 and TRBJ2-3, with 13 bases lining up with TRBD2. This CDR3 is built from 16 residues. Germline lookup yields CDR1 SGHTA and CDR2 FQGNSA. Trimming at V came to 4 bases and at J to 3 bases, leaving 4 bases not matched to a gene. This chain's CDR3 is CASSSGLAGATDTQYF. The CDR3 DNA follows: TGTGCCAGCAGCTCCGGACTAGCGGGGGCTACAGATACGCAGTATTTT.

Many counts were recorded for this clonotype. The rearrangement uses TRBV7-2 and TRBJ2-1; 11 bases are shared with TRBD2. This CDR3 has 13 residues. V shed 4 bases, J shed 7 bases, and the junction held 0 bases outside the gene matches. Looked up from germline, CDR1 is SGHTA and CDR2 is FQGNSA. The CDR3 nucleotides read TGTGCCAGCAGCTGGACTAGCGGGAATGAGCAGTTCTTC. Protein product: CASSWTSGNEQFF.

The rearrangement links TRBV6-1 to TRBJ2-1; 7 bases are a match to TRBD2. This CDR3 spans 16 amino acids. Germline trimming cut 6 bases from V and 1 base from J; bases unmatched to any gene: 9. Germline V gene data show CDR1 as MNHNS and CDR2 as SASEGT. The CDR3 here is CASSGVAGVSYNEQFF. In nucleotides, the CDR3 is TGTGCCAGCAGCGGGGTAGCGGGTGTGTCCTACAATGAGCAGTTCTTC.

This clonotype was seen repeatedly, ten times or more. The chain employs TRBV7-6 and TRBJ2-3; TRBD1 might be the D (5 bases). CDR3 length equals 15 residues. V was shortened by 4 bases and J by 0 bases, with 11 bases between the two germline ends. Per the germline V gene, CDR1 is SGHVS and CDR2 is FNYEAQ. Written as DNA, the CDR3 is TGTGCCAGCAGCTCGGACACCGCTAGCACAGATACGCAGTATTTT. This sequence encodes CASSSDTASTDTQYF.

This clonotype was observed a handful of times. The chain couples TRBV7-2 to TRBJ2-1; D is tentatively TRBD1 or TRBD2 (6 bases each). The V gene lost 5 bases and the J gene lost 6 bases, with 14 bases spanning the gap. The CDR3 length is 14 residues. Germline CDR1 reads SGHTA; CDR2 reads FQGNSA. DNA of the CDR3: TGTGCCAGCAGCCGGCGTGAGGGGGGCAATGAGCAGTTCTTC. Amino acids: CASSRREGGNEQFF.

This chain joins TRBV12-3 or TRBV12-4 and TRBJ2-3; maybe TRBD1 (6 bases). This CDR3 is built from 15 residues. The germline V and J ends were trimmed by 4 bases and 0 bases, with 11 bases remaining between them. The CDR3 DNA follows: TGTGCCAGCAGTTGGACAGCAACTAGCACAGATACGCAGTATTTT. Protein sequence: CASSWTATSTDTQYF.

On this clonotype itself: The missing conserved phenylalanine or tryptophan at the end of this CDR3 makes a read error likely. The chain links TRBV11-3 to TRBJ2-1; no definite D call. The DNA end favors TRBJ2-5, so the J call may be wrong. CDR1 SGHNT and CDR2 YENEEA come from the germline V gene. The CDR3 has 13 residues. The CDR3 protein is CASSPHGQETQYS. CDR3 DNA sequence: TGTGCCAGCAGCCCCCACGGCCAAGAGACCCAGTACTCC.

This clonotype turned up a few times. The chain joins TRBV7-9 to TRBJ2-3; 7 bases are a match to TRBD1. The trim removed 5 bases at V and 2 bases at J, leaving 16 bases unmatched. The CDR3 runs 18 residues. Germline V gives CDR1 SEHNR, CDR2 FQNEAQ (reference sequence). CDR3 sequence: CASSLLLIQGTPTDTQYF. CDR3 in DNA: TGTGCCAGCAGCCTATTGTTAATACAGGGGACCCCCACAGATACGCAGTATTTT.

V is TRBV7-2 and J is TRBJ2-1; tentative D call: TRBD2 (7 bases). The V end lost 5 bases, the J end lost 9 bases, and 11 bases lay between the germline ends. This CDR3 is 12 amino acids long. Germline values: CDR1 SGHTA, CDR2 FQGNSA. The CDR3 DNA reads as TGTGCCAGCAGCGGGGGGGCGGTTGAGCAGTTCTTC. Translation gives CASSGGAVEQFF.

In this sample, this clonotype turned up many times. V gene TRBV7-2 combines with J gene TRBJ2-1; D gene ambiguous. The CDR3 is made up of 15 amino acids. Trimming removed 7 bases at V and 4 bases at J, with 17 bases between. Germline lookup yields CDR1 SGHTA and CDR2 FQGNSA. CDR3 sequence: CASNPKLTFYNEQFF. CDR3 DNA sequence: TGTGCCAGCAACCCCAAACTCACATTTTACAATGAGCAGTTCTTC. The whole variable domain, filled in from reference TRBV7-2 and TRBJ2-1, reads GAGVSQSPSNKVTEKGKDVELRCDPISGHTALYWYRQSLGQGLEFLIYFQGNSAPDKSGLPSDRFSAERTGGSVSTLTIQRTQQEDSAVYLCASNPKLTFYNEQFFGPGTRLTVL.

To note about this clonotype: A junction boundary mismatches the germline segment, possibly from a read error. The genes are TRBV6-5 and TRBJ2-5; TRBD1 matches 9 bases. The end of the DNA is better explained by TRBJ2-7, so the J call may be wrong. This CDR3 spans 17 amino acids. Germline V gives CDR1 MNHEY, CDR2 SVGAGI. The DNA for the CDR3 is TGTACCAGCAGTTACTCGTGGGACAGGGTTAAGGGGTACGAGCAGTACTTC. Its translation: CTSSYSWDRVKGYEQYF.

V usage is TRBV7-2 and J usage is TRBJ2-3; D not certain. The J call is doubtful: the DNA matches TRBJ2-4 better. The CDR3 extends over 11 amino acids. From germline, CDR1 is SGHTA and CDR2 FQGNSA. DNA of the CDR3: TGTGGGCGCAGCACCACAGACATTCAGTACTTC. Residues: CGRSTTDIQYF.

The chain is built from TRBV7-3 and TRBJ2-3; tentatively, D is TRBD2 (5 bases). The CDR3 is made up of 12 amino acids. Trimming removed 5 bases from V and 9 bases from J, with 12 bases in between. Germline V lookup: CDR1 SGHTA, CDR2 FQGTGA. Here the CDR3 reads CASSHPSGTQYF. DNA for the CDR3: TGTGCCAGCAGCCATCCCTCGGGGACGCAGTATTTT.

In its sample, this clonotype was seen a few times. The DNA of the CDR3 is TGTGCCAGCAGCTCGGACCGTCGTAGCACAGATACGCAGTATTTT. Translating it yields CASSSDRRSTDTQYF. This sequence joins TRBV11-3 and TRBJ2-3, with D unresolved. The CDR3 totals 15 residues. Germline V CDR1 and CDR2: SGHNT, YENEEA. V was trimmed by 4 bases and J by 0 bases, leaving 11 bases between them.

This clonotype appeared a few times. CDR3 sequence (DNA): TGTGCCAGCAGCCCCGGACGGTTCTCTGGGGCCAACGTCCTGACTTTC. Translation: CASSPGRFSGANVLTF. This chain joins TRBV7-2 and TRBJ2-6; D unclear. The CDR3 runs 16 residues. Trimming removed 5 bases from V and 0 bases from J, with 11 bases in between. CDR1 is SGHTA and CDR2 is FQGNSA in the germline V gene.

With regard to this clonotype: Its ends do not fully match the called genes, so a read error is possible. The chain uses TRBV11-3 and TRBJ2-4; D gene unclear. The CDR3 has 18 residues. The V gene's germline CDR1 is SGHNT and CDR2 YENEEA. The CDR3 reads CASSFRLTGLRSENMQYF. The CDR3 nucleotides are TGTGCCAGCAGCTTCCGACTCACTGGCCTGAGATCCGAAAACATGCAGTACTTC.

This clonotype rates as medium-sized. The chain recombines TRBV7-8 with TRBJ2-5; 8 bases map to TRBD2. This CDR3 contains 15 residues. The V and J ends lost 2 bases and 5 bases, in that order; junction bases with no gene match: 7. The germline CDR1 and CDR2 sequences are SGHVS and FQNEAQ. CDR3: CASSLTRTSMETQYF. Here the CDR3 DNA reads TGTGCCAGCAGCTTAACCCGGACTAGCATGGAGACCCAGTACTTC.

This clonotype is medium-sized in the sample. V gene TRBV6-1 combines with J gene TRBJ2-7, with D tentatively TRBD2 (5 bases). The V and J ends lost 2 bases and 1 base respectively, with 6 bases between them. CDR3 size: 13 residues. Looked up from germline, CDR1 is MNHNS and CDR2 is SASEGT. CDR3 bases: TGTGCCAGCAGTGAAACGGGATCCTACGAGCAGTACTTC. Translating gives CASSETGSYEQYF.

This clonotype occurred many times. This rearrangement joins TRBV11-3 to TRBJ2-1; TRBD2 agrees at 7 bases. This CDR3 region has 17 residues. Germline V gene sequence: CDR1 SGHNT, CDR2 YENEEA. The J segment lost 13 bases and the V segment lost 0 bases, leaving 18 bases of the junction unmatched. The CDR3, as DNA: TGTGCCAGCAGCTTAGATCCCCCCGCTAGCGGTAAAGAGACCCAGTTCTTC. Translating it yields CASSLDPPASGKETQFF.

This clonotype was observed a single time. This likely comes from a read error, as the CDR3 has no conserved phenylalanine or tryptophan at its end. No DNA is shown, since the ends of the CDR3 on it are uncertain; the CDR3 is the one TCRdb lists. The J gene is TRBJ2-5, the V gene TRBV7-2; the DNA was not used to check the table's D call, TRBD1. The CDR3 comprises 14 residues, both ends counted. Germline V gene lookup returns CDR1 SGHTA and CDR2 FQGNSA. This CDR3 reads CARGCAGGTATQLS.